The clone carrying this T cell receptor (beta chain) came up a few times. The data belong to a study of read filtering for tumor transcriptome and immune sequencing. The wider study: The cohort had over 16 men and approximately 14 women aged roughly 45 to 90, mean about 70 years.

The CDR3 consists of 13 residues. Germline values: CDR1 MNHEY, CDR2 SMNVEV (reference sequence). V lost 5 bases to trimming and J lost 6 bases, with 11 bases between them. From roughly 390 ng of RNA, a library with molecular barcoded alpha/delta and beta/gamma adaptors was made. One entry per CDR3 protein, called by TCRdb with MiXCR from the reads. The sample has about 60,000 distinct CDR3 sequences, about 14% seen once. Sequencing was carried out using a population of CD138-negative cells sorted from bone marrow. The rearrangement uses TRBV27 and TRBJ2-1, with D hard to call. The sequence derives from a donor aged 40 or over with multiple myeloma. The CDR3 coding sequence is TGTGCCAGCAGTCCAGGACGGGCCAATGAGCAGTTCTTC. Its protein product is CASSPGRANEQFF.